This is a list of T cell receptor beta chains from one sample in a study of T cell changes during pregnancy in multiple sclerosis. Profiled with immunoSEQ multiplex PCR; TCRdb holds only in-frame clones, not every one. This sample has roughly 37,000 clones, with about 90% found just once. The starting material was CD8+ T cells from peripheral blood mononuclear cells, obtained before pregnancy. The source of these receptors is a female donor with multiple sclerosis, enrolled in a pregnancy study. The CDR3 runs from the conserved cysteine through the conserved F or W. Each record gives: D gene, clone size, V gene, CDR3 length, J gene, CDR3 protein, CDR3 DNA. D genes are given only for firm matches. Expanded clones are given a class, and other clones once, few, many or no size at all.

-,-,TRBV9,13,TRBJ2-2,CASSVDFPGELFF,TGTGCCAGCAGCGTAGATTTTCCGGGGGAGCTGTTTTTT
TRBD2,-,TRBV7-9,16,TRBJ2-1,CASSLVGGGGLREQFF,TGTGCCAGCAGCTTAGTTGGCGGGGGGGGCCTCCGTGAGCAGTTCTTC
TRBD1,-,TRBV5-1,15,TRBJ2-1,CASTETGVKDNEQFF,TGCGCCAGCACCGAGACAGGGGTCAAGGACAATGAGCAGTTCTTC
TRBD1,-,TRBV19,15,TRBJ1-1,CASSIKGDSRIVAFF,TGTGCCAGTAGTATAAAGGGGGACAGTCGGATAGTAGCTTTCTTT
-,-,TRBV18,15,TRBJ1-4,CASSTAGGTNEKLFF,TGTGCCAGCTCAACTGCAGGAGGGACTAATGAAAAACTGTTTTTT
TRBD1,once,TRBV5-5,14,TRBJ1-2,CASSKDRGWYGYTF,TGTGCCAGCAGCAAGGACAGGGGGTGGTATGGCTACACCTTC
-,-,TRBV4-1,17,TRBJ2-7,CASSQGSGGISSYEQYF,TGCGCCAGCAGCCAGGGATCCGGCGGGATCAGCTCCTACGAGCAGTACTTC
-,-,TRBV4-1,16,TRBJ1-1,CASSQVVAGVGTEAFF,TGCGCCAGCAGCCAAGTAGTTGCAGGGGTTGGCACTGAAGCTTTCTTT
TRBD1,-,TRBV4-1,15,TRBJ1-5,CASSQRQGRDQPQHF,TGCGCCAGCAGCCAGAGACAGGGCCGCGATCAGCCCCAGCATTTT
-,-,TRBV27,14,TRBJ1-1,CASSYNPQGTEAFF,TGTGCCAGCAGTTACAATCCACAGGGCACTGAAGCTTTCTTT
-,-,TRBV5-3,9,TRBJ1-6,CARSLAHHF,TGTGCCAGAAGCTTGGCCCACCACTTT
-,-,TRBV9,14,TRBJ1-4,CASSAHGTNEKLFF,TGTGCCAGCAGCGCCCACGGAACTAATGAAAAACTGTTTTTT
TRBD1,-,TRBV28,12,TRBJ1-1,CASSLQGAGAFF,TGTGCCAGCAGTTTGCAGGGGGCAGGAGCTTTCTTT
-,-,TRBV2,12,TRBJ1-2,CASKIGSRGYTF,TGTGCCAGTAAGATTGGGTCTAGGGGCTACACCTTC
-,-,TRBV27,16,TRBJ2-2,CASSRERGRNTGELFF,TGTGCCAGCAGCCGGGAACGGGGGAGGAACACCGGGGAGCTGTTTTTT